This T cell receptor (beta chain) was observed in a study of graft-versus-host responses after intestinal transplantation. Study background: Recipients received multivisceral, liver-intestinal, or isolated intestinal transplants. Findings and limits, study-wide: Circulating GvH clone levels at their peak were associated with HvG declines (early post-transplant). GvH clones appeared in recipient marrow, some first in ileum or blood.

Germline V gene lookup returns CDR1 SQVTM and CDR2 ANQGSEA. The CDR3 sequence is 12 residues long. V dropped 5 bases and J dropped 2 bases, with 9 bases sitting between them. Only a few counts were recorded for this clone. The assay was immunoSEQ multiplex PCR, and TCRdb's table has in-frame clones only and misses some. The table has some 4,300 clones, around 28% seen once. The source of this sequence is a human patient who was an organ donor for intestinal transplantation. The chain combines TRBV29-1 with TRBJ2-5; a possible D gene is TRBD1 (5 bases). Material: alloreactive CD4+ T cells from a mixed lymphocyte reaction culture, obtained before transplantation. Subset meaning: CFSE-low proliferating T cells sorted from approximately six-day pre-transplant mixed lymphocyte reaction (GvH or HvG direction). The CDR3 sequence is CSVLGLQETQYF. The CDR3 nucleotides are TGCAGCGTTCTGGGGCTGCAAGAGACCCAGTACTTC.